This T cell receptor beta chain was found in a study of T cell responses to AZD1222 COVID-19 vaccine. For the study at large: Samples with a second dose at about 4 or about 12 weeks were pooled together.

Assay used: immunoSEQ multiplex PCR; TCRdb lists only in-frame clones, some missing. In the table there are under 150,000 clones, roughly 90% of which are singletons. Regarding this clone: Its matching antigen is unknown.

Overall study findings and caveats: Baseline seropositives among AZD1222 recipients totaled only five or six. Nearly half of the spike-specific TCRs reportedly recognize variant regions that carry no mutations.

CDR1 SNHLY and CDR2 FYNNEI come from the germline V gene. Trimming left V 4 bases short and J 5 bases short, with 11 bases between. The CDR3 spans 14 residues. The sequencing here drew on peripheral blood, taken on day 0 of AZD1222 vaccination. V usage is TRBV2 and J usage is TRBJ2-2, with D perhaps TRBD1 (6 bases). This receptor was identified in an adult in good health. The CDR3 sequence is CASSGGLGTGELFF. The CDR3 DNA is TGTGCCAGCAGTGGGGGGCTAGGGACCGGGGAGCTGTTTTTT.